These T cell receptor beta chains were read from a single sample in a study of shared clonotypes between healthy human individuals. Data came from immunoSEQ multiplex PCR; TCRdb stores just in-frame clones and leaves some out. Among around 690,000 clones listed, 90% were seen once. Sequenced sample: memory CD8+ T cells from PBMCs. These receptors were collected from a man between 18 and 35 years old in good health. Some clones in this sample may be carry-over from other donors' samples. CDR3s include the opening cysteine and the closing phenylalanine or tryptophan. The order of the fields is D gene, clone size, V gene, J gene, CDR3 protein, CDR3 DNA. The D gene is left open where the match is weak. The size field is filled for only some rows; it gives once, few, many or a size class.

>-|-|TRBV29-1|TRBJ2-7
CSVLESYEQYF
TGCAGCGTACTAGAGTCCTACGAGCAGTACTTC
>TRBD1|-|TRBV28|TRBJ1-3
CASSLARGRGNTIYF
TGTGCCAGCAGTTTAGCCAGGGGGCGCGGAAACACCATATATTTT
>TRBD2|once|TRBV28|TRBJ2-1
CASSFGTSFNEQFF
TGTGCCAGCAGTTTTGGGACTAGCTTCAATGAGCAGTTCTTC
>-|-|TRBV27|TRBJ2-2
CASGPLGTGELFF
TGTGCCAGCGGACCGCTGGGCACCGGGGAGCTGTTTTTT
>-|-|TRBV28|TRBJ2-5
CASRIQGLQETQYF
TGTGCCAGCAGGATACAGGGCCTTCAAGAGACCCAGTACTTC
>-|-|TRBV2|TRBJ1-1
CASSEARVLVNTEAFF
TGTGCCAGCAGTGAAGCGCGGGTATTGGTGAACACTGAAGCTTTCTTT
>-|-|TRBV28|TRBJ2-5
CASSSQRGGRLETQYF
TGTGCCAGCAGTTCCCAAAGGGGGGGGCGCTTGGAGACCCAGTACTTC
>-|-|TRBV10-3|TRBJ2-7
CAISVTDSSYEQYF
TGTGCCATCAGTGTAACGGATAGCTCCTACGAGCAGTACTTC
>-|-|TRBV5-8|TRBJ1-5
CASSLSHSLTGLPQHF
TGTGCCAGCAGCTTGTCCCACAGCCTGACCGGGTTGCCCCAGCATTTT
>-|-|TRBV7-2|TRBJ2-1
CASSFPLDPGQSYNEQFF
TGTGCCAGCAGCTTTCCCCTCGACCCCGGGCAATCCTACAATGAGCAGTTCTTC
>TRBD2|-|TRBV6-5|TRBJ2-7
CASSYSRLAGAYEQYF
TGTGCCAGCAGTTACTCGCGACTAGCGGGAGCCTACGAGCAGTACTTC
>TRBD1|-|TRBV29-1|TRBJ1-1
CSVDRGGTEAFF
TGCAGCGTAGACAGGGGGGGCACTGAAGCTTTCTTT
>TRBD2|-|TRBV10-3|TRBJ2-3
CAISESVGGPDTQYF
TGTGCCATCAGTGAGTCGGTGGGAGGGCCGGATACGCAGTATTTT
>-|-|TRBV5-6|TRBJ1-3
CASALRGSGNTIYF
TGTGCCAGCGCCTTGAGGGGCTCTGGAAACACCATATATTTT
>-|-|TRBV9|TRBJ2-1
CASGYNEQFF
TGTGCCAGCGGCTACAATGAGCAGTTCTTC
>TRBD2|-|TRBV6-5|TRBJ2-7
CASSPAGGYFYEQYF
TGTGCCAGCAGTCCCGCGGGGGGCTATTTCTACGAGCAGTACTTC
>-|-|TRBV18|TRBJ2-1
CASSPPLRATLNEQFF
TGTGCCAGCTCACCACCTCTCCGAGCCACCTTAAATGAGCAGTTCTTC